Below, 21 T cell receptor beta chains from the same sample are listed, as sequenced in a study of CD8+ T cells in alopecia areata. Extracted RNA was reverse transcribed into cDNA, the sequencing template. The method was immunoSEQ multiplex PCR; TCRdb's version includes in-frame clones alone and lacks a portion of them. The sample records 90,000 to 120,000 clones, 65% to 85% being singletons. Treatment noted: oral pan-JAK inhibitor, 5-10 mg twice daily. Material: CD8+ T cells sorted from blood, obtained at week 24, from a patient treated with tofacitinib. These receptors were collected from a human donor with alopecia areata.

Here the CDR3 DNA reads TGTGCCACCAGCTCCCGAGGGGAGGGAAGCTCCTACGAGCAGTACTTC. It specifies CATSSRGEGSSYEQYF. This chain connects TRBV15 to TRBJ2-7, with 7 bases lining up with TRBD2. J gave up 0 bases and V 5 bases, and 10 bases lay outside the gene matches. The V gene's germline CDR1 is LNHNV and CDR2 YYDKDF (reference sequence). The CDR3 has 16 amino acids. Using reference TRBV15 and TRBJ2-7 for the parts outside the CDR3, the full variable domain is DAMVIQNPRYQVTQFGKPVTLSCSQTLNHNVMYWYQQKSSQAPKLLFHYYDKDFNNEADTPDNFQSRRPNTSFCFLDIRSPGLGDTAMYLCATSSRGEGSSYEQYFGPGTRLTVT.

The chain recombines TRBV7-9 with TRBJ2-7; D might be TRBD2 (6 bases). Trimming left V 5 bases short and J 2 bases short, with 19 bases between. The CDR3 covers 16 residues. Germline values: CDR1 SEHNR, CDR2 FQNEAQ (reference sequence). CDR3 sequence: CASSPPEGTGPYEQYF. The CDR3 region has the DNA TGTGCCAGCAGCCCACCCGAGGGGACTGGACCCTACGAGCAGTACTTC.

J is TRBJ2-7 and V is TRBV6-5; the D gene is possibly TRBD1 (6 bases). V lost 6 bases, J lost 3 bases, and 12 bases lay in between. CDR3 length: 13 amino acids. Germline CDR1 and CDR2: MNHEY and SVGAGI. Here the CDR3 reads CASRLGQIYEQYF. Here the CDR3 DNA reads TGTGCCAGCAGGCTAGGACAGATCTACGAGCAGTACTTC.

For this clone: At one of its ends the junction is not consistent with the germline gene, which may arise from a read error. The chain is built from TRBV20-1 and TRBJ1-4; no definite D call. The CDR3 totals 11 residues. Germline V gene sequence: CDR1 DFQATT, CDR2 SNEGSKA (reference sequence). The CDR3 DNA sequence: TGCAGTGCAAGAGGACGGAGGGAACTGTTTTTT. This codes for CSARGRRELFF.

This rearrangement joins TRBV6-5 to TRBJ1-1; TRBD1 aligns across 7 bases. This CDR3 is built from 14 residues. V was pared by 5 bases and J by 0 bases, with 3 bases of the junction left unmatched. Germline CDR1 MNHEY, CDR2 SVGAGI. CDR3 sequence (DNA): TGTGCCAGCAGTACCCAGGGGGTGAACACTGAAGCTTTCTTT. The encoded protein is CASSTQGVNTEAFF.

The chain has TRBV19 and TRBJ2-5; 9 nucleotides line up with TRBD1. Trimming took 5 bases from V and 2 from J; bases not matched to a gene: 3. Germline V gene data show CDR1 as LNHDA and CDR2 as SQIVND (reference sequence). The CDR3 spans 14 residues. The CDR3 spells CASSWTGEQETQYF. CDR3 nucleotide sequence: TGTGCCAGTAGTTGGACAGGGGAACAAGAGACCCAGTACTTC.

The V and J genes are TRBV4-3 and TRBJ2-7; TRBD2 is a possible D gene (7 bases). V dropped 0 bases and J dropped 3 bases, with 18 bases sitting between them. The V gene's germline CDR1 is LGHNA and CDR2 YSLEER. The CDR3 sequence is 17 residues long. The CDR3 loop reads CASSQERAGAGLYEQYF. CDR3 DNA sequence: TGCGCCAGCAGCCAAGAAAGGGCGGGGGCCGGTCTCTACGAGCAGTACTTC.

This clone was found a few times. The rearrangement links TRBV18 to TRBJ2-7, with 7 bases fitting TRBD2. CDR1 and CDR2 (germline): KGHSH, LQKENI. The CDR3 is made up of 14 amino acids. Trimming took 3 bases from V and 2 from J; bases not matched to a gene: 4. CDR3 residues: CASSPRGGTYEQYF. The CDR3 DNA is TGTGCCAGCTCACCTCGGGGAGGGACCTACGAGCAGTACTTC.

The V and J genes are TRBV7-6 and TRBJ2-3; the match to TRBD2 covers 8 bases. This CDR3 region has 14 residues. V lost 2 bases and J lost 6; bases outside the gene matches: 4. Germline loops: CDR1 SGHVS, CDR2 FNYEAQ. The DNA for the CDR3 is TGTGCCAGCAGCTTATTCGGGGGGGTGGATACGCAGTATTTT. Translating gives CASSLFGGVDTQYF.

This clone occurred a few times. This chain connects TRBV23-1 to TRBJ2-7, with TRBD1 matching over 9 bases. TRBV23-1 is designated an ORF whose function remains uncertain. The CDR3 covers 21 residues. V lost 1 base and J lost 5; bases outside the gene matches: 24. CDR3 amino acids: CASSQCSSEGQGSKGGNEQYF. The DNA for the CDR3 is TGCGCCAGCAGTCAATGTTCTTCCGAGGGACAGGGCTCCAAAGGGGGGAACGAGCAGTACTTC.

The chain combines TRBV15 with TRBJ2-7; D is unclear. In germline, CDR1 is LNHNV, CDR2 YYDKDF (reference sequence). The germline V and J ends were trimmed by 1 base and 6 bases, with 10 bases remaining between them. The CDR3 covers 13 residues. This chain's CDR3 is CATSRVVPAEQYF. Written as DNA, the CDR3 is TGTGCCACCAGCAGAGTTGTCCCCGCCGAGCAGTACTTC.

This clone was recorded only once. The chain links TRBV19 to TRBJ2-7; the match to TRBD2 covers 8 bases. The CDR3 runs to 15 residues. CDR1 and CDR2 (germline): LNHDA, SQIVND (reference sequence). With 3 bases clipped from V and 2 bases from J, the junction kept 6 bases outside the gene matches. The CDR3 here is CASSIGGGSTYEQYF. CDR3 DNA: TGTGCCAGTAGTATCGGCGGGGGGTCTACCTACGAGCAGTACTTC.

The chain has TRBV10-3 and TRBJ2-5, with no clear D. The CDR3 has 13 residues. Germline CDR1 and CDR2: ENHRY and SYGVKD. Trimming cost V 6 bases and J 3 bases, with 11 bases left between them. The CDR3 sequence is CAISQNSKETQYF. The CDR3 bases are TGTGCCATCAGCCAAAACAGTAAAGAGACCCAGTACTTC.

The rearrangement links TRBV25-1 to TRBJ1-1, with D maybe TRBD1 (5 bases). The V end lost 6 bases, the J end lost 5 bases, and 13 bases lay between the germline ends. The CDR3 is made up of 13 amino acids. CDR1 is MGHDK and CDR2 is SYGVNS in the germline V gene. The CDR3 DNA reads as TGTGCCAGCAGGGGACTGGGGGGGACTGAAGCTTTCTTT. Its translation: CASRGLGGTEAFF.

The rearrangement links TRBV27 to TRBJ1-1, with TRBD1 matching 7 bases. The J segment lost 5 bases and the V segment lost 5 bases, leaving 8 bases of the junction unmatched. The length of the CDR3 is 14 residues. Germline V gene data show CDR1 as MNHEY and CDR2 as SMNVEV (reference sequence). CDR3: CASSQRQGGTEAFF. CDR3 DNA sequence: TGTGCCAGCAGTCAGAGACAGGGAGGGACTGAAGCTTTCTTT.

The chain uses TRBV27 and TRBJ2-3, with a possible D match to TRBD1 (6 bases). The germline gives CDR1 MNHEY, CDR2 SMNVEV (reference sequence). The CDR3 loop spans 14 amino acids. V lost 5 bases and J lost 2, with 11 bases in between. For the CDR3, the DNA is TGTGCCAGCAGTGTTGGACAGCTCACAGATACGCAGTATTTT. Protein product: CASSVGQLTDTQYF.

The DNA of the CDR3 is TGTGCCAGCAGCTCATGGGGGGCCGCCGGGGAGCTGTTTTTT. This sequence encodes CASSSWGAAGELFF. The J gene is TRBJ2-2, the V gene TRBV11-1; D possibly matches TRBD1 or TRBD2 (6 bases each). CDR1 and CDR2 from the germline V gene are SGHAT and FQDESV (reference sequence). The germline V and J ends were trimmed by 4 bases and 6 bases, with 12 bases remaining between them. CDR3 length: 14 amino acids.

The chain couples TRBV29-1 to TRBJ1-2; perhaps TRBD1 as D (5 bases). Germline values: CDR1 SQVTM, CDR2 ANQGSEA. Trimming shortened V by 0 bases and J by 0 bases, and 11 bases separated the two germline ends. This CDR3 comprises 15 residues. DNA for the CDR3: TGCAGCGTTGAAGAAAGGGCCAGGGCTAACTATGGCTACACCTTC. Translated: CSVEERARANYGYTF.

This clone showed up just a few times. CDR3 in DNA: TGTGCCAGCAGCTTTACAGGGGGGGGCACAGATACGCAGTATTTT. It codes for CASSFTGGGTDTQYF. The rearrangement uses TRBV6-5 and TRBJ2-3, with D possibly TRBD1 on 8 matching bases. The CDR3 totals 15 residues. Germline CDR1 and CDR2: MNHEY and SVGAGI. The germline V and J ends were trimmed by 6 bases and 1 base, with 14 bases remaining between them.

Written as DNA, the CDR3 is TGTGCCAGCAGCTTAGCGTTAGGCCTTAATACTGAAGCTTTCTTT. It codes for CASSLALGLNTEAFF. The V gene is TRBV7-9, the J gene TRBJ1-1; the D is unclear. From germline, CDR1 is SEHNR and CDR2 FQNEAQ (reference sequence). With 0 bases removed from V and 5 bases from J, the gap between germline ends came to 13 bases. This CDR3 is 15 amino acids long.

The V call is TRBV7-9, the J call TRBJ2-5; D not certain. CDR1 and CDR2 (germline): SEHNR, FQNEAQ (reference sequence). V lost 5 bases to trimming and J lost 1 base, with 11 bases between them. The CDR3 loop spans 14 amino acids. CDR3: CASSPGRVQETQYF. The CDR3 DNA sequence: TGTGCCAGCAGCCCAGGACGGGTCCAAGAGACCCAGTACTTC.